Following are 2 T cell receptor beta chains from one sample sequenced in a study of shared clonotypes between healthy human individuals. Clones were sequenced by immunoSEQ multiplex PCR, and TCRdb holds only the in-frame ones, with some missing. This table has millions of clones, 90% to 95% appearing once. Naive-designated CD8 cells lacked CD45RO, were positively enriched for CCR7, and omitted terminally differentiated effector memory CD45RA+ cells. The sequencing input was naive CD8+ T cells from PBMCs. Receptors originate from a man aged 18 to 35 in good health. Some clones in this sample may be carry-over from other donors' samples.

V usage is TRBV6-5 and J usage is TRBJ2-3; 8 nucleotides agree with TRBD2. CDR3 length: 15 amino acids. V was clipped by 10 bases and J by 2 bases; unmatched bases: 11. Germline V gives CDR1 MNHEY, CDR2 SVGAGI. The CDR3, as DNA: TGTGCCACCTCCCCGGCGCGGGAGGTCACAGATACGCAGTATTTT. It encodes CATSPAREVTDTQYF.

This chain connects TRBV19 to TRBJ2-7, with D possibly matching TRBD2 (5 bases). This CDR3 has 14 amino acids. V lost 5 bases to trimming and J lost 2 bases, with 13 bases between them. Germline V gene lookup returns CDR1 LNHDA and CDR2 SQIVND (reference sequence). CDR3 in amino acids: CASSVGLTPYEQYF. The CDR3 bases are TGTGCCAGTAGTGTCGGACTGACGCCCTACGAGCAGTACTTC.